Presented here are 7 T cell receptor beta chains from one specimen sequenced in a study of Graves' ophthalmopathy and Graves' hyperthyroidism. The sequenced template was RNA, covering the TCR beta CDR3 region. HTBI primers were employed in first-round RT-PCR, then a second-round multiplex PCR followed. Each CDR3 protein is one row after TCRdb ran MiXCR on the multiplex PCR reads. In the table there are some 750,000 distinct CDR3 sequences, 40% of which are singletons. Source material: peripheral blood. These receptors were collected from an adult man with Graves' ophthalmopathy.

This clonotype was picked up many times. J is TRBJ1-1 and V is TRBV7-9, with a weak D call TRBD1 (6 bases). Trimming stripped 5 bases from V and 3 bases from J, with 16 bases between. The CDR3 spans 15 residues. CDR1 is SEHNR, CDR2 FQNEAQ, per germline (reference sequence). CDR3 region: CASSIGDIRYTEAFF. The CDR3 DNA reads TGTGCCAGCAGCATCGGGGACATTAGGTACACTGAAGCTTTCTTT.

The chain uses TRBV6-5 and TRBJ1-2, with 8 bases aligning to TRBD1. Trimming took 6 bases from V and 5 from J; bases not matched to a gene: 17. CDR1 MNHEY and CDR2 SVGAGI come from the germline V gene. CDR3 length: 17 residues. This CDR3 reads CASSPGGLKGVLYGYTF. CDR3 bases: TGTGCCAGCAGCCCAGGGGGCCTAAAAGGGGTACTGTATGGCTACACCTTC.

The rearrangement uses TRBV5-1 and TRBJ2-3; TRBD1 might be the D (5 bases). CDR3 size: 14 residues. Germline V gives CDR1 SGHRS, CDR2 YFSETQ. Trimming took off 7 bases at V and 1 base at J, with 13 bases between the two ends. The CDR3 here is CASGAIGGTDTQYF. The CDR3 bases are TGCGCCAGCGGGGCCATCGGCGGCACAGATACGCAGTATTTT.

This clonotype appeared once. Because the CDR3's place on the DNA is in doubt, the DNA is left out and the CDR3 is given as listed by TCRdb. The chain has TRBV15 and TRBJ2-2; the D call of TRBD1 is as the table states it, not checked on the DNA. Per the germline V gene, CDR1 is LNHNV and CDR2 is YYDKDF (reference sequence). The CDR3 region is 20 residues in length, termini included. Here the CDR3 reads CATSRGTAYGYTFGAGELFF.

The table lists this clonotype with many counts. V gene TRBV19 combines with J gene TRBJ2-7; 7 bases map to TRBD1. J was trimmed by 6 bases and V by 5 bases; bases with no gene match: 4. The CDR3 has 12 residues. Germline V gives CDR1 LNHDA, CDR2 SQIVND (reference sequence). For the CDR3, the DNA is TGTGCCAGTAGTCGACAGGGTTCCGAGCAGTACTTC. Amino acids: CASSRQGSEQYF.

The chain links TRBV15 to TRBJ1-2; D call uncertain. The length of the CDR3 is 16 residues. CDR1 LNHNV and CDR2 YYDKDF come from the germline V gene (reference sequence). Trimming took off 0 bases at V and 2 bases at J, with 13 bases between the two ends. The CDR3 DNA sequence: TGTGCCACCAGCAGAGATAGGGCTCAAAGAAACTATGGCTACACCTTC. This translates into CATSRDRAQRNYGYTF.

This clonotype came up many times. The V and J genes are TRBV15 and TRBJ1-5; D is ambiguous. V was clipped by 0 bases and J by 1 base, with 19 bases between them. Germline-derived CDR1 and CDR2 are LNHNV and YYDKDF (reference sequence). The CDR3 is 19 amino acids. In nucleotides, the CDR3 is TGTGCCACCAGCAGAGATTTGGAGGGCTCTGGAGGGAGCAATCAGCCCCAGCATTTT. The encoded protein is CATSRDLEGSGGSNQPQHF. Using reference TRBV15 and TRBJ1-5 for the parts outside the CDR3, the full variable domain is DAMVIQNPRYQVTQFGKPVTLSCSQTLNHNVMYWYQQKSSQAPKLLFHYYDKDFNNEADTPDNFQSRRPNTSFCFLDIRSPGLGDTAMYLCATSRDLEGSGGSNQPQHFGDGTRLSIL.